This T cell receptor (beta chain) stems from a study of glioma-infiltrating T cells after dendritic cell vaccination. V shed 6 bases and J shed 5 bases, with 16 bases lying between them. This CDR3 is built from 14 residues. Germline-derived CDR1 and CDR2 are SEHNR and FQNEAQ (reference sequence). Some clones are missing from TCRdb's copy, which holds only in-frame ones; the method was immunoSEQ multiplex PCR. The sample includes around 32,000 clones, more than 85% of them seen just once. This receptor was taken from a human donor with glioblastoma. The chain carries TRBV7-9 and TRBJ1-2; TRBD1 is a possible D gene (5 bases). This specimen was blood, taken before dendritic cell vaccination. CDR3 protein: CASRPQGYRYGYTF. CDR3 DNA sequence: TGTGCCAGCAGGCCGCAGGGTTATAGGTATGGCTACACCTTC.